This T cell receptor (beta chain) was recorded in a study of blood T cells in healthy people across ages. Per germline, CDR1 LNHDA and CDR2 SQIVND (reference sequence). This CDR3 comprises 12 residues. Turning to this clonotype: At one of its ends the junction is not consistent with the germline gene, which may arise from a read error.

Then a second PCR, running roughly 7 to 11 cycles, was carried out with a sample-barcoded 5' primer and a J-beta primer mix. Every molecule of cDNA carried a tag from a template-switch adaptor with 12 random nucleotides. TCRdb called the 5' RACE reads again in MiXCR, with one record for every CDR3 protein. The data contain about 1.1 million distinct CDR3 sequences, under 40% of them singletons. Input material: blood. This sequence was found in a man younger than 35 in good health. This chain links TRBV19 with TRBJ1-5; D ambiguous. This CDR3 is CAGSLRNQPQHF. In DNA, the CDR3 is TGTGCCGGTAGTCTGAGAAATCAGCCCCAGCATTTT. The full variable domain, its missing parts supplied by reference TRBV19 and TRBJ1-5, is DGGITQSPKYLFRKEGQNVTLSCEQNLNHDAMYWYRQDPGQGLRLIYYSQIVNDFQKGDIAEGYSVSREKKESFPLTVTSAQKNPTAFYLCAGSLRNQPQHFGDGTRLSIL.